The 26 T cell receptor beta chains below were found in one sample sequenced in a study of T cell repertoires in cytomegalovirus infection. TCRdb re-analysed the reads in MiXCR, keeping a single row per CDR3 protein. Here the sample spans approximately 250,000 distinct CDR3 sequences, 6.5% being singletons. The sample taken for sequencing was PBMCs. The origin of the receptors is a human donor in good health (CMV status not recorded). Some clones in this sample may be carry-over from other donors' samples.

In its sample, this clonotype was seen many times. The chain links TRBV7-9 to TRBJ1-1; no clear D gene. This CDR3 is 14 amino acids long. CDR1 is SEHNR, CDR2 FQNEAQ, per germline (reference sequence). V was trimmed by 2 bases and J by 1 base, leaving 8 bases between them. CDR3 amino acids: CASSLSAENTEAFF. Here the CDR3 DNA reads TGTGCCAGCAGCTTATCGGCTGAGAACACTGAAGCTTTCTTT.

This clonotype was recorded many times. The J gene is TRBJ1-2, the V gene TRBV7-2, with D hard to call. CDR3 length: 14 amino acids. The V gene lost 5 bases and the J gene lost 8 bases, with 18 bases spanning the gap. CDR1 is SGHTA and CDR2 is FQGNSA in the germline V gene. Here the CDR3 reads CASSPAPSTGGYTF. The CDR3 coding sequence is TGTGCCAGCAGCCCCGCACCAAGTACCGGCGGCTACACCTTC.

There are many counts of this clonotype. CDR3 in DNA: TGTGCCAGCAGCTTAGTAGGGGCGCGCGGGCCCCAGCATTTT. Amino acid sequence: CASSLVGARGPQHF. The chain joins TRBV11-2 to TRBJ1-5; tentatively, D is TRBD1 (5 bases). V gave up 1 base and J gave up 9 bases, with 13 bases separating them. Per the germline V gene, CDR1 is SGHAT and CDR2 is FQNNGV. This CDR3 spans 14 amino acids.

This clonotype was recorded many times. The chain uses TRBV6-4 and TRBJ2-3, with D perhaps TRBD2 (7 bases). CDR3 length equals 17 residues. Deletions cut 6 bases from V and 2 bases from J, with 21 bases between. CDR1 is MRHNA and CDR2 is SNTAGT in the germline V gene. The CDR3: CASSQGRRGPYTDTQYF. The CDR3 DNA follows: TGTGCCAGCAGCCAAGGGCGGCGGGGGCCCTACACAGATACGCAGTATTTT.

Only a few counts were recorded for this clonotype. The V and J genes are TRBV5-4 and TRBJ1-1; TRBD1 might be the D (5 bases). The germline V and J ends were trimmed by 3 bases and 0 bases, with 12 bases remaining between them. The CDR3 is 15 amino acids. The germline gives CDR1 SGHNT, CDR2 YYREEE (reference sequence). The CDR3 DNA is TGTGCCAGCAGCTCCGGGAGGGGCATGAACACTGAAGCTTTCTTT. Its translation is CASSSGRGMNTEAFF.

This clonotype was detected ten times or more. The rearrangement uses TRBV5-1 and TRBJ2-6; TRBD1 matches at 10 bases. This CDR3 is built from 18 residues. From germline, CDR1 is SGHRS and CDR2 YFSETQ. Germline trimming cut 4 bases from V and 1 base from J; bases unmatched to any gene: 8. The CDR3 spells CASSATGTGASGANVLTF. Here the CDR3 DNA reads TGCGCCAGCAGCGCTACCGGGACAGGGGCTTCTGGGGCCAACGTCCTGACTTTC.

This clonotype has a count of ten or more. This rearrangement joins TRBV20-1 to TRBJ1-1; 10 nucleotides line up with TRBD1. Germline values: CDR1 DFQATT, CDR2 SNEGSKA (reference sequence). CDR3 size: 12 residues. The ends lost 4 bases at V and 7 bases at J; junction bases unmatched: 3. The DNA for the CDR3 is TGCAGTGCTACCCGGGACAGGGGTGAAGCTTTCTTT. As protein: CSATRDRGEAFF.

This clonotype was counted at least ten times. This rearrangement joins TRBV12-3 or TRBV12-4 to TRBJ1-5, with no clear D. This CDR3 region has 17 residues. V lost 0 bases to trimming and J lost 4 bases, with 16 bases between them. This CDR3 is CASSLALGGSGNQPQHF. The CDR3 bases are TGTGCCAGCAGTTTAGCGTTGGGAGGGTCCGGTAATCAGCCCCAGCATTTT.

This clonotype was seen ten or more times. This chain uses TRBV20-1 with TRBJ2-2; D remains ambiguous. Germline lookup yields CDR1 DFQATT and CDR2 SNEGSKA (reference sequence). This CDR3 region has 12 residues. Between the trimmed V and J ends, which lost 1 base and 5 bases, there was a span of 5 bases. The CDR3 bases are TGCAGTGCTAGAGTTGGGACCGGGGAGCTGTTTTTT. This encodes CSARVGTGELFF.

In this sample, this clonotype turned up many times. This chain uses TRBV7-2 with TRBJ2-7; tentatively, D is TRBD1 (6 bases). This CDR3 comprises 14 residues. Trimming took off 1 base at V and 3 bases at J, with 10 bases between the two ends. Germline V CDR1 and CDR2: SGHTA, FQGNSA. The CDR3 DNA reads as TGTGCCAGCAGCTTAGTCTCAGGGGACTACGAGCAGTACTTC. This translates into CASSLVSGDYEQYF. Looking up the rest from reference TRBV7-2 and TRBJ2-7 gives the full variable domain: GAGVSQSPSNKVTEKGKDVELRCDPISGHTALYWYRQSLGQGLEFLIYFQGNSAPDKSGLPSDRFSAERTGGSVSTLTIQRTQQEDSAVYLCASSLVSGDYEQYFGPGTRLTVT.

This clonotype occurred many times. The genes are TRBV20-1 and TRBJ1-2; D possibly corresponds to TRBD1 (5 bases). Germline V gene data show CDR1 as DFQATT and CDR2 as SNEGSKA (reference sequence). The CDR3 contains 17 residues. Trimming took 0 bases from V and 2 from J, leaving 19 bases between them. The CDR3 coding sequence is TGCAGTGCTAGAGATTGGGGGTCACAGGAGGGAAACTATGGCTACACCTTC. Translated: CSARDWGSQEGNYGYTF.

This clonotype was counted at least ten times. CDR3 DNA: TGTGCCAGCAGTTTATGGGGACAGGGTCGGGATACGCAGTATTTT. Amino acids: CASSLWGQGRDTQYF. The chain combines TRBV28 with TRBJ2-3, with 9 bases aligning to TRBD1. Germline V lookup: CDR1 MDHEN, CDR2 SYDVKM. V was clipped by 0 bases and J by 6 bases; unmatched bases: 4. The CDR3 runs to 15 residues.

This clonotype has at least ten counts. The rearrangement links TRBV7-2 to TRBJ1-5, with D possibly TRBD1 on 5 matching bases. V was pared by 5 bases and J by 3 bases, with 17 bases between. Germline CDR1 reads SGHTA; CDR2 reads FQGNSA. CDR3 length equals 16 residues. CDR3 loop: CASSAPGTGPNQPQHF. CDR3 in DNA: TGTGCCAGCAGCGCTCCCGGGACCGGCCCCAATCAGCCCCAGCATTTT. The full variable domain, in which reference TRBV7-2 and TRBJ1-5 provide the parts outside the CDR3, is GAGVSQSPSNKVTEKGKDVELRCDPISGHTALYWYRQSLGQGLEFLIYFQGNSAPDKSGLPSDRFSAERTGGSVSTLTIQRTQQEDSAVYLCASSAPGTGPNQPQHFGDGTRLSIL.

This clonotype appeared many times. The V call is TRBV5-4, the J call TRBJ1-1, with unresolved D. Trimming took 4 bases from V and 0 from J, leaving 7 bases between them. There are 13 residues in the CDR3. From germline, CDR1 is SGHNT and CDR2 YYREEE (reference sequence). This CDR3 is CASSRDMNTEAFF. DNA for the CDR3: TGTGCCAGCAGCCGTGACATGAACACTGAAGCTTTCTTT.

This clonotype was counted at least ten times. The rearrangement links TRBV4-3 to TRBJ2-7; D possibly corresponds to TRBD1 (6 bases). The CDR3 spans 15 residues. CDR1 and CDR2 from the germline V gene are LGHNA and YSLEER. V lost 0 bases and J 6 bases, leaving 15 bases between the germline ends. The CDR3 nucleotides read TGCGCCAGCAGCCAAGACCCAGGGGCTTTCTCCGAGCAGTACTTC. Protein sequence: CASSQDPGAFSEQYF.

This clonotype was counted a few times. The chain has TRBV7-2 and TRBJ2-3; 13 nucleotides align to TRBD2. J gave up 7 bases and V 2 bases, and 3 bases lay outside the gene matches. Germline assignment: CDR1 SGHTA and CDR2 FQGNSA. The CDR3 covers 15 residues. Written as DNA, the CDR3 is TGTGCCAGCAGCTTATGGACTAGCGGGGGCTATACGCAGTATTTT. This codes for CASSLWTSGGYTQYF. The full variable domain, in which reference TRBV7-2 and TRBJ2-3 provide the parts outside the CDR3, is GAGVSQSPSNKVTEKGKDVELRCDPISGHTALYWYRQSLGQGLEFLIYFQGNSAPDKSGLPSDRFSAERTGGSVSTLTIQRTQQEDSAVYLCASSLWTSGGYTQYFGPGTRLTVL.

This clonotype was detected ten times or more. V is TRBV5-1 and J is TRBJ2-7; 9 bases line up with TRBD2. Germline CDR1 SGHRS, CDR2 YFSETQ. V lost 1 base and J lost 2; bases outside the gene matches: 4. This CDR3 is 15 amino acids long. The CDR3 is CASSLSSGGTYEQYF. In nucleotides, the CDR3 is TGCGCCAGCAGCTTGTCAAGCGGGGGGACCTACGAGCAGTACTTC. The full variable domain, with the rest looked up from reference TRBV5-1 and TRBJ2-7, is KAGVTQTPRYLIKTRGQQVTLSCSPISGHRSVSWYQQTPGQGLQFLFEYFSETQRNKGNFPGRFSGRQFSNSRSEMNVSTLELGDSALYLCASSLSSGGTYEQYFGPGTRLTVT.

This clonotype appeared many times. The CDR3 DNA is TGTGCCAGCGGACGTGTCCAGGGAGCCGAGCAGTACTTC. Translated, it gives CASGRVQGAEQYF. The chain carries TRBV5-6 and TRBJ2-7; D may correspond to TRBD1 or TRBD2 (5 bases each). Germline CDR1 is SGHDT and CDR2 is YYEEEE. The V end was cut by 7 bases, the J end by 6 bases, with 17 bases between. The CDR3 runs 13 residues. The full variable domain, its missing parts supplied by reference TRBV5-6 and TRBJ2-7, is DAGVTQSPTHLIKTRGQQVTLRCSPKSGHDTVSWYQQALGQGPQFIFQYYEEEERQRGNFPDRFSGHQFPNYSSELNVNALLLGDSALYLCASGRVQGAEQYFGPGTRLTVT.

In this sample, this clonotype turned up many times. The rearrangement links TRBV12-3 or TRBV12-4 to TRBJ1-2; D is uncertain. The V and J ends lost 6 bases and 4 bases respectively, with 12 bases between them. This CDR3 is 13 amino acids long. CDR3 in amino acids: CASSGDFLYGYTF. The CDR3 bases are TGTGCCAGCAGCGGAGACTTTCTCTATGGCTACACCTTC.

This clonotype was counted at least ten times. This chain joins TRBV12-3 or TRBV12-4 and TRBJ1-2, with D tentatively TRBD1 (6 bases). The CDR3 is 18 residues long. Between the trimmed V and J ends, which lost 3 bases and 3 bases, there was a span of 23 bases. For the CDR3, the DNA is TGTGCCAGCAGTTTGTCAGGGACATTGCCTTCGTTGGACTATGGCTACACCTTC. Translated, it gives CASSLSGTLPSLDYGYTF.

This clonotype was detected many times. The rearrangement joins TRBV7-2 to TRBJ2-7; the D is unclear. The germline V gene has CDR1 SGHTA and CDR2 FQGNSA. CDR3 length: 11 amino acids. Deletions cut 3 bases from V and 6 bases from J, with 6 bases between. The CDR3 coding sequence is TGTGCCAGCAGCTTCCTAGGCGAGCAGTACTTC. It encodes CASSFLGEQYF.

This clonotype came up many times. The chain couples TRBV28 to TRBJ1-1; no reliable D call. Per germline, CDR1 MDHEN and CDR2 SYDVKM. The CDR3 consists of 12 residues. Deletions cut 4 bases from V and 4 bases from J, with 7 bases between. The CDR3 is CASSSLSTEAFF. The CDR3 DNA reads as TGTGCCAGCAGTTCCCTCAGCACTGAAGCTTTCTTT.

This clonotype was seen ten or more times. The chain is built from TRBV6-5 and TRBJ1-3; D gene unclear. The CDR3 is 15 residues long. V lost 4 bases and J lost 0, with 10 bases in between. Germline CDR1 and CDR2: MNHEY and SVGAGI. CDR3 protein: CASSLDGDSGNTIYF. DNA of the CDR3: TGTGCCAGCAGTTTGGACGGGGACTCTGGAAACACCATATATTTT.

This clonotype was observed a handful of times. V is TRBV6-5 and J is TRBJ2-2; D gene unclear. The CDR3 runs 16 residues. Germline CDR1 and CDR2: MNHEY and SVGAGI. With 0 bases removed from V and 0 bases from J, the gap between germline ends came to 8 bases. CDR3: CASSYSQNANTGELFF. CDR3 coding DNA: TGTGCCAGCAGTTACTCGCAGAACGCGAACACCGGGGAGCTGTTTTTT.

This clonotype was counted at least ten times. This rearrangement joins TRBV19 to TRBJ1-2; D is unclear. V was trimmed by 6 bases and J by 6 bases, leaving 11 bases between them. CDR1 is LNHDA, CDR2 SQIVND, per germline (reference sequence). CDR3 length: 12 residues. The CDR3 reads CASRDGWHGYTF. The CDR3 DNA reads TGTGCCAGTAGGGACGGCTGGCATGGCTACACCTTC.

V is TRBV20-1 and J is TRBJ2-7, with 9 bases lining up with TRBD1. V shed 0 bases, J shed 2 bases, and the junction held 5 bases outside the gene matches. CDR3 length equals 15 residues. In germline, CDR1 is DFQATT, CDR2 SNEGSKA (reference sequence). CDR3 in amino acids: CSAREDRGSPYEQYF. The CDR3 region has the DNA TGCAGTGCTAGAGAGGACAGGGGATCACCCTACGAGCAGTACTTC.